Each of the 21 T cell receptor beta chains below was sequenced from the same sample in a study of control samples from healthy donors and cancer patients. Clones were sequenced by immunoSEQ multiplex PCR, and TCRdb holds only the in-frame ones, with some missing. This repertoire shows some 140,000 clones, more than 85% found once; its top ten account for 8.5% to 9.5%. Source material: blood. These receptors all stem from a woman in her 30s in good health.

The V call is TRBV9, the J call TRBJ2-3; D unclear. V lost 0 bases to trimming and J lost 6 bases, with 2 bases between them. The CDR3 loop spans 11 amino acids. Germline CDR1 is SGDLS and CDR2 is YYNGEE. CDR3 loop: CASSVGDTQYF. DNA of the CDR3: TGTGCCAGCAGCGTAGGGGATACGCAGTATTTT.

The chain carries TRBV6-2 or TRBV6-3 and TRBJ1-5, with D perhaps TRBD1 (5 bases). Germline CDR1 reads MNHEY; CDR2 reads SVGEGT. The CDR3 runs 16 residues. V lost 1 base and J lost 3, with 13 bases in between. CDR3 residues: CASSYWDGHSNQPQHF. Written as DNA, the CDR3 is TGTGCCAGCAGTTACTGGGACGGACATTCCAATCAGCCCCAGCATTTT.

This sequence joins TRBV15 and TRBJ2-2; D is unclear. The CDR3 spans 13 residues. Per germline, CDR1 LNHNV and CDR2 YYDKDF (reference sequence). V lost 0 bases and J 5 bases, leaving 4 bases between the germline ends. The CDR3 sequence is CATSRDLTGELFF. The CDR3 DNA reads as TGTGCCACCAGCAGAGATCTGACCGGGGAGCTGTTTTTT. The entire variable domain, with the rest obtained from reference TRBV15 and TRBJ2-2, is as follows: DAMVIQNPRYQVTQFGKPVTLSCSQTLNHNVMYWYQQKSSQAPKLLFHYYDKDFNNEADTPDNFQSRRPNTSFCFLDIRSPGLGDTAMYLCATSRDLTGELFFGEGSRLTVL.

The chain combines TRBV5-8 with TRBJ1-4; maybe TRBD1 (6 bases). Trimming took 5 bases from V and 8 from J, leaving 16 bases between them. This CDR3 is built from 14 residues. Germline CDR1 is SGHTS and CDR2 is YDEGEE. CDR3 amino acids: CASSWIKGGEKLFF. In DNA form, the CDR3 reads TGTGCCAGCAGTTGGATAAAGGGGGGGGAAAAACTGTTTTTT.

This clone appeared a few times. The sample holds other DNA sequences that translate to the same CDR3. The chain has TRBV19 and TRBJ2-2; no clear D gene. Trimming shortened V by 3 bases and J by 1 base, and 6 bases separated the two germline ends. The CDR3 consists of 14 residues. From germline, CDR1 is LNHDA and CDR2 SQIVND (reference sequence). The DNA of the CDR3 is TGTGCCAGTAGTATTTCGCGGAACACCGGGGAGCTGTTTTTT. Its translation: CASSISRNTGELFF.

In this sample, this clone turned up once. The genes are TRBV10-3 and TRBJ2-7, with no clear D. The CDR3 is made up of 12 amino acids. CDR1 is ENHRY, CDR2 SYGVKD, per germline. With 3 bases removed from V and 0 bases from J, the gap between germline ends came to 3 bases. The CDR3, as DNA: TGTGCCATCAGTGAACCCTCCTACGAGCAGTACTTC. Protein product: CAISEPSYEQYF.

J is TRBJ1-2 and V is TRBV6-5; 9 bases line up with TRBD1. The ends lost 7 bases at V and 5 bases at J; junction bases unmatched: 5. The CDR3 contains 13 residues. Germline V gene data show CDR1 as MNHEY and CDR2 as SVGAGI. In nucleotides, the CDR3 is TGTGCCAGCAATAATGGACAGGGGTATGGCTACACCTTC. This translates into CASNNGQGYGYTF.

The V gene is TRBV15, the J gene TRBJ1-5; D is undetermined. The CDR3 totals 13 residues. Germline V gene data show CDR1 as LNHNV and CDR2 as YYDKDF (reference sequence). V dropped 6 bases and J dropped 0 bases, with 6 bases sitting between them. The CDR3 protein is CATSHNSNQPQHF. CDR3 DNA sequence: TGTGCCACCAGTCATAATAGCAATCAGCCCCAGCATTTT. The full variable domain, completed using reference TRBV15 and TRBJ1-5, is DAMVIQNPRYQVTQFGKPVTLSCSQTLNHNVMYWYQQKSSQAPKLLFHYYDKDFNNEADTPDNFQSRRPNTSFCFLDIRSPGLGDTAMYLCATSHNSNQPQHFGDGTRLSIL.

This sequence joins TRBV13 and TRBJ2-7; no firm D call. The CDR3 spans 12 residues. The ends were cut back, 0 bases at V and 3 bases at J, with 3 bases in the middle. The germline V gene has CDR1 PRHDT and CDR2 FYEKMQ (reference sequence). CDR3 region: CASSLGFYEQYF. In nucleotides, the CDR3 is TGTGCCAGCAGCTTAGGTTTCTACGAGCAGTACTTC.

In DNA form, the CDR3 reads TGTGCCAGTAGTATGGTCCAAGGGGGCAATGAGCAGTTCTTC. It is translated as CASSMVQGGNEQFF. The J gene is TRBJ2-1, the V gene TRBV19; a possible D gene is TRBD1 (6 bases). V was pared by 3 bases and J by 6 bases, with 12 bases between. The CDR3 length is 14 residues. Looked up from germline, CDR1 is LNHDA and CDR2 is SQIVND (reference sequence).

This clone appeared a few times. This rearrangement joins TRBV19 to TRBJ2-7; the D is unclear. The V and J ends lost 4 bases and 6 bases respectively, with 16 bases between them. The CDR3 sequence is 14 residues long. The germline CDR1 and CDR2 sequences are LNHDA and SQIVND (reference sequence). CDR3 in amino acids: CASSSIYPPSEQYF. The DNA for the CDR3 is TGTGCCAGTAGTAGCATATACCCTCCCAGCGAGCAGTACTTC.

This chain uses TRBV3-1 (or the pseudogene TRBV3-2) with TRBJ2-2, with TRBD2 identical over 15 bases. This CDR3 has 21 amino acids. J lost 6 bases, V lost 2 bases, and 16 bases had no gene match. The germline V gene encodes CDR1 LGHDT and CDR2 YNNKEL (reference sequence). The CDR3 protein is CASSQIAKYGTSGRRAGELFF. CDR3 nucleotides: TGTGCCAGCAGCCAAATCGCGAAATACGGGACTAGCGGGAGGAGGGCCGGGGAGCTGTTTTTT.

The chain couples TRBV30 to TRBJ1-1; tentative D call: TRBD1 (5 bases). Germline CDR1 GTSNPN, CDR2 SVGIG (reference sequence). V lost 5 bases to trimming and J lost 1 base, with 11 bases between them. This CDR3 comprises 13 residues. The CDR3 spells CAWGPGPNTEAFF. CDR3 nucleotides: TGTGCCTGGGGCCCGGGACCGAACACTGAAGCTTTCTTT.

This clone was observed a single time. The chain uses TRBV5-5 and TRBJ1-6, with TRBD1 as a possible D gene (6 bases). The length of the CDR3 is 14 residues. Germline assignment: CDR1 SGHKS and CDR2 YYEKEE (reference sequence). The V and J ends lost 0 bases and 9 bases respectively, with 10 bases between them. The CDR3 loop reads CASSLGGQGSPLHF. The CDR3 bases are TGTGCCAGCAGCTTGGGGGGGCAGGGTTCACCCCTCCACTTT.

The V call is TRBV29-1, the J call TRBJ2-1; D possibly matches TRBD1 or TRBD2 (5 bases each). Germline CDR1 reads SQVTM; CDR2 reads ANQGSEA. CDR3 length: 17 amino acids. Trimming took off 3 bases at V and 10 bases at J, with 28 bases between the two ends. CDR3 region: CSVDDQARDGLSGEQFF. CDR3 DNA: TGCAGCGTTGACGACCAGGCCCGGGACGGTCTTTCGGGCGAGCAGTTCTTC.

CDR3 region: CASSFIQGANSPLHF. The CDR3 region has the DNA TGCGCCAGCAGCTTCATTCAGGGGGCGAATTCACCCCTCCACTTT. The rearrangement uses TRBV5-1 and TRBJ1-6; 8 bases align to TRBD1. CDR3 length: 15 residues. Trimming removed 2 bases from V and 7 bases from J; junction bases left unmatched: 5. In germline, CDR1 is SGHRS, CDR2 YFSETQ.

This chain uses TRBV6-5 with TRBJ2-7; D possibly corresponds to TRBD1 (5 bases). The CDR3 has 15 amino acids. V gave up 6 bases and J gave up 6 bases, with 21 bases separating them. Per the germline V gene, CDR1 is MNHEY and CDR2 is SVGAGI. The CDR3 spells CASSDEVAGSGEQYF. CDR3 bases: TGTGCCAGCAGCGACGAGGTGGCAGGGTCGGGCGAGCAGTACTTC.

The CDR3 nucleotides are TGTGCCAGCAGCCGACTAGCGGGAGTTTCCTACGAGCAGTACTTC. This gives the protein CASSRLAGVSYEQYF. The chain recombines TRBV7-9 with TRBJ2-7; 12 nucleotides match TRBD2. Germline V gene data show CDR1 as SEHNR and CDR2 as FQNEAQ (reference sequence). The CDR3 loop spans 15 amino acids. Losses at the gene ends were 5 bases for V and 1 base for J; bases not matched to a gene: 3.

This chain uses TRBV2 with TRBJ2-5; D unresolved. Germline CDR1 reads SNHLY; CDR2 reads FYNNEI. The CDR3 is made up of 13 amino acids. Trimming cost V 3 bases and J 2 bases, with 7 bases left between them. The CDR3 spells CASSDDSQETQYF. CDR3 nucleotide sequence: TGTGCCAGCAGTGATGATTCTCAAGAGACCCAGTACTTC.

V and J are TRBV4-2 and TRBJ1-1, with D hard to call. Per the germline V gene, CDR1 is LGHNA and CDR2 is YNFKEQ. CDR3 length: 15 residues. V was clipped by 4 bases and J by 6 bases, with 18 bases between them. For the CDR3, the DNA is TGTGCCAGCAGCCCGCGCCTACTTGAACGGGCTGAAGCTTTCTTT. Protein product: CASSPRLLERAEAFF.

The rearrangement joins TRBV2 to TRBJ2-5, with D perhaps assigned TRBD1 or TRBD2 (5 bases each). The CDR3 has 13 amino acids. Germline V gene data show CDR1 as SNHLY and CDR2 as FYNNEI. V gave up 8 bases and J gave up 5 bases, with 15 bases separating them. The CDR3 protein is CASSFLAGETQYF. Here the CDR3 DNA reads TGTGCCAGCTCCTTTCTAGCAGGGGAGACCCAGTACTTC.